Given below is one TCR beta chain in context. V was clipped by 7 bases and J by 2 bases; unmatched bases: 5. The length of the CDR3 is 15 residues. The V gene's germline CDR1 is LNHDA and CDR2 SQIVND (reference sequence). In the original analysis: Reference gene primer amplification yielded estimated nucleated cell counts. Profiled with immunoSEQ multiplex PCR; TCRdb holds only in-frame clones, not every one. Clonal size and the V and J genes are those of that table, whereas D and trimming came from the DNA. The table records approximately 240,000 clones, about 85% of them present only once. The data were taken from a study of blood T cell repertoires in COVID-19. Study summary: Spain, Italy and the United States supplied samples that represented acute and convalescent COVID-19. From T cells, B-cell-depleted T cells, or PBMCs came the material, which was cDNA or gDNA.

The sequence came from an older woman with active or convalescent COVID-19. V is TRBV19 and J is TRBJ2-3; 11 bases align to TRBD2. The sequenced sample consisted of peripheral blood. The CDR3 loop reads CASKGLAANTDTQYF. The CDR3 DNA is TGTGCCAGTAAGGGACTAGCGGCGAACACAGATACGCAGTATTTT.